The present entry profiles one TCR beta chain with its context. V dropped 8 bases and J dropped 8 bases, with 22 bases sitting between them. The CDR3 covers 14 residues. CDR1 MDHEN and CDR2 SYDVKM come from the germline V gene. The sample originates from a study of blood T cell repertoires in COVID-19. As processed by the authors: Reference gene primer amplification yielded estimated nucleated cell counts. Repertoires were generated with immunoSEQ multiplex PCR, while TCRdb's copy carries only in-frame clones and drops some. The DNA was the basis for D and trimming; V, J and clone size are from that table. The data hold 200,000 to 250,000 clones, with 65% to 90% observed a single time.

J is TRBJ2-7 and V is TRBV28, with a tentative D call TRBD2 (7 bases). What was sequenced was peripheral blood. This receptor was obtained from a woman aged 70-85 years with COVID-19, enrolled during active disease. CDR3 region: CASWGGQAASKQYF. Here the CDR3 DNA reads TGTGCCAGCTGGGGGGGCCAGGCGGCCTCGAAGCAGTACTTC.